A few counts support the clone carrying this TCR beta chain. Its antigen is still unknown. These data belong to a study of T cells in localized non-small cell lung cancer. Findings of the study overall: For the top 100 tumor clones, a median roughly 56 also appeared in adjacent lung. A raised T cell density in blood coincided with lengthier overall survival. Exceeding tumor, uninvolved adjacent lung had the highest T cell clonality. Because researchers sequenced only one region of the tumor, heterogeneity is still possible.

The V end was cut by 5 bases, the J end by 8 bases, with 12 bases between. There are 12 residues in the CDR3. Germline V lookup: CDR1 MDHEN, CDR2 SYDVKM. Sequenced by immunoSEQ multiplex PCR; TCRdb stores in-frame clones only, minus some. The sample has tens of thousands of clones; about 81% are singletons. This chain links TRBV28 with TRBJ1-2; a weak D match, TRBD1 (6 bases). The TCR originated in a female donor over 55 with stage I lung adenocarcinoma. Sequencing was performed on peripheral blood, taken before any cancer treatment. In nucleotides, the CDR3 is TGTGCCAGCAGTCCCCAGGGGAGAGGCTACACCTTC. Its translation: CASSPQGRGYTF.